The clone carrying this T cell receptor beta chain was seen a few times. This sample is part of a study of T-cell reconstitution after alpha-beta-depleted transplantation in children. A library of TCRbeta sequences, prepared with unique molecular identifiers, was generated. TCRdb recomputed calls from the PCR reads with MiXCR, one row per CDR3 protein. The sample consists of around 200,000 distinct CDR3 sequences, 7% to 9% of them appearing once. Germline V gives CDR1 KGHDR, CDR2 SFDVKD. V gave up 9 bases and J gave up 11 bases; unmatched junction bases: 11. The CDR3 is made up of 13 amino acids. The sequences come from PBMCs, mostly from graft donor cells, collected 360 days after TCRalphabeta/CD19-depleted stem cell transplant. This chain connects TRBV24-1 to TRBJ1-5; the match to TRBD1 covers 8 bases. This receptor was taken from a male patient under 10 years old who had a stem cell transplant for acute myeloid leukemia, so the T cells may come from the graft donor. This CDR3 is CATGARGLYAQHF. The DNA of the CDR3 is TGTGCCACCGGGGCCAGGGGGCTATACGCCCAGCATTTT.